A single sample gave rise to the 9 T cell receptor beta chains below, sequenced in a study of T cells after yellow fever vaccination. TCRdb recomputed calls from the 5' RACE reads with MiXCR, one row per CDR3 protein. The sample holds 95,000 to 150,000 distinct CDR3 sequences, about 15% seen once. The specimen was CD8+ T cells sorted from PBMCs, collected 5 days after the yellow fever booster vaccination. The receptors come from a man younger than 35 who received the YFV17D yellow fever vaccine.

The genes are TRBV29-1 and TRBJ2-5; either TRBD1 or TRBD2 may supply D (5 bases each). This CDR3 has 11 residues. V lost 6 bases, J lost 9 bases, and 14 bases lay in between. Looked up from germline, CDR1 is SQVTM and CDR2 is ANQGSEA. The CDR3 bases are TGCAGCGTGGGACCGGCAAGGGCCCAGTACTTC. This sequence encodes CSVGPARAQYF.

The chain carries TRBV6-6 and TRBJ2-3, with D hard to call. The CDR3 extends over 13 amino acids. The germline V and J ends were trimmed by 2 bases and 0 bases, with 3 bases remaining between them. The germline V gene encodes CDR1 MNHNY and CDR2 SVGAGI (reference sequence). DNA of the CDR3: TGTGCCAGCAGTTACCTTAGCACAGATACGCAGTATTTT. Translating gives CASSYLSTDTQYF.

V and J are TRBV20-1 and TRBJ2-1; possible D gene TRBD2, 5 bases. This CDR3 comprises 11 residues. V was cut by 7 bases and J by 10 bases, with 14 bases left in between. Germline-derived CDR1 and CDR2 are DFQATT and SNEGSKA (reference sequence). The CDR3 DNA is TGCAGTGTCCTCCTCGGCGGGGAGCAGTTCTTC. This gives the protein CSVLLGGEQFF.

The gene calls are TRBV13 and TRBJ2-1, with 9 bases matching TRBD1. The CDR3 spans 15 residues. V lost 5 bases, J lost 6 bases, and 8 bases stayed unmatched. Germline-derived CDR1 and CDR2 are PRHDT and FYEKMQ (reference sequence). CDR3 protein: CASSPLGQGGNEQFF. Written as DNA, the CDR3 is TGTGCCAGCAGCCCCTTGGGACAGGGCGGCAATGAGCAGTTCTTC.

The chain recombines TRBV6-5 with TRBJ2-1, with D maybe TRBD1 (5 bases). V was cut by 2 bases and J by 6 bases, with 11 bases left in between. The CDR3 is 14 amino acids. Germline V gene sequence: CDR1 MNHEY, CDR2 SVGAGI. The CDR3 sequence: CASSYLGQGNEQFF. CDR3 sequence (DNA): TGTGCCAGCAGTTACCTGGGGCAGGGCAATGAGCAGTTCTTC.

This sequence joins TRBV6-5 and TRBJ1-5, with D possibly being TRBD1 (6 bases). Germline V gives CDR1 MNHEY, CDR2 SVGAGI. V was shortened by 5 bases and J by 7 bases, with 21 bases between the two germline ends. The CDR3 loop spans 16 amino acids. Here the CDR3 DNA reads TGTGCCAGCAGTCCGGGGATGGGGGCCAAGAGGCAGCCCCAGCATTTT. The encoded protein is CASSPGMGAKRQPQHF.

The chain carries TRBV6-4 and TRBJ2-6; tentatively, D is TRBD1 (5 bases). The V and J ends lost 3 bases and 0 bases respectively, with 6 bases between them. This CDR3 comprises 15 residues. Germline CDR1 and CDR2: MRHNA and SNTAGT. Written as DNA, the CDR3 is TGTGCCAGCAGTGAAAGGGGCTCTGGGGCCAACGTCCTGACTTTC. It specifies CASSERGSGANVLTF.

This chain uses TRBV11-3 with TRBJ2-1; 11 bases are a match to TRBD2. Germline-derived CDR1 and CDR2 are SGHNT and YENEEA. CDR3 length equals 12 residues. The J segment lost 5 bases and the V segment lost 10 bases, leaving 1 base of the junction unmatched. The CDR3 region has the DNA TGTGCCACGGGACTAGCGGACAATGAGCAGTTCTTC. This gives the protein CATGLADNEQFF. Complete variable domain (other parts from reference TRBV11-3 and TRBJ2-1): EAGVVQSPRYKIIEKKQPVAFWCNPISGHNTLYWYLQNLGQGPELLIRYENEEAVDDSQLPKDRFSAERLKGVDSTLKIQPAELGDSAVYLCATGLADNEQFFGPGTRLTVL.

This clonotype was seen only a few times. V is TRBV7-2 and J is TRBJ2-2; 7 positions match TRBD1. This CDR3 has 15 amino acids. Germline V gene data show CDR1 as SGHTA and CDR2 as FQGNSA. V gave up 3 bases and J gave up 2 bases; unmatched junction bases: 3. In DNA, the CDR3 is TGTGCCAGCAGCTTCGGGACAGCTAACACCGGGGAGCTGTTTTTT. This translates into CASSFGTANTGELFF.